This T cell receptor beta chain is drawn from a study of T cell responses to AZD1222 COVID-19 vaccine. About this clone itself: The antigen remains undetermined.

Regarding the study as a whole: Distributed over spike, vaccine-associated CD4 TCRs predominated at 160-218 and 743-854.

Clones were read by immunoSEQ multiplex PCR, and TCRdb kept only the in-frame ones, dropping some. The table records about 85,000 clones, around 90% of them present only once. The CDR3 is 13 residues long. Trimming pared 1 base from V and 5 bases from J, leaving 12 bases between. Germline CDR1 and CDR2: GTSNPN and SVGIG (reference sequence). This TCR derives from an adult in good health. Sequences were derived from peripheral blood, sampled on day 0 of MenACWY control vaccination. V and J are TRBV30 and TRBJ2-7; tentative D call: TRBD2 (6 bases). The CDR3 region has the DNA TGTGCCTGGAGTGCCGGACTACGGGACGAGCAGTACTTC. As protein: CAWSAGLRDEQYF.